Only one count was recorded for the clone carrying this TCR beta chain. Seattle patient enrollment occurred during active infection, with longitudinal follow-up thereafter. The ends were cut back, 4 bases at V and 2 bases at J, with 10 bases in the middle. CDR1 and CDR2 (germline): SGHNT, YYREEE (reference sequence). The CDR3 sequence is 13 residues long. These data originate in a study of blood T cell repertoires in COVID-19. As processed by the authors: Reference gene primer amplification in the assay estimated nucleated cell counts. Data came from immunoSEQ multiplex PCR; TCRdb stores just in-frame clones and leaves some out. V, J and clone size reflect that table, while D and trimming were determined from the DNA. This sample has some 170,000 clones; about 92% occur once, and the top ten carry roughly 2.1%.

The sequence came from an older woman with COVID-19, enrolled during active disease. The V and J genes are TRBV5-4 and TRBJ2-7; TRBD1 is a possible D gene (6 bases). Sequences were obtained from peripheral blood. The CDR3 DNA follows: TGTGCCAGCAGCACCGGACAGACCTACGAGCAGTACTTC. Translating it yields CASSTGQTYEQYF.